This T cell receptor beta chain was identified in a study of cytomegalovirus exposure and HLA in healthy donors. General study points: Reported findings show TCR beta sequences accurately forecast HLA-A and HLA-B alleles in most subjects. One later analysis reportedly identified an Asian-associated ancestry cluster that showed fewer N-insertions than the approximately 670-donor mean. As immune exposure information, only CMV serostatus was available.

This clone turned up a few times. Its target is not known. The V gene's germline CDR1 is MNHEY and CDR2 SMNVEV (reference sequence). The CDR3 spans 13 residues. V was cut by 2 bases and J by 6 bases, with 11 bases left in between. With 60 Vbeta and 13 Jbeta primers, the PCR was carried out. As handled by the study authors: An analysis performed later counted about 80 million unique TCR beta chains (around 10 million of them shared). Only in-frame clones appear in the TCRdb table, and some are missing; sequencing was by immunoSEQ multiplex PCR. V, J and clone size derive from that table, while D and trimming were established from the DNA sequence. The data hold around 180,000 clones, with 65% to 85% observed a single time.

Sequencing input: PBMCs. The gene calls are TRBV27 and TRBJ2-7; no definite D call. This receptor was obtained from a man in his sixties in good health and CMV-seronegative. The CDR3 DNA is TGTGCCAGCAGTTTACTGGAGACCGGCGAGCAGTACTTC. It translates to CASSLLETGEQYF.